This T cell receptor (beta chain) is drawn from a study of T cells after yellow fever vaccination. TCRdb reanalysed the 5' RACE reads using MiXCR and keeps one entry per CDR3 protein. The sample lists some 73,000 distinct CDR3 sequences, roughly 7.7% seen once, with around 38% in the top ten. General study findings and limits: A weaker secondary response peaked on day 5, the primary on day 15.

Turning to this clonotype: Its antigen is currently unknown.

The ends were cut back, 4 bases at V and 3 bases at J, with 13 bases in the middle. This CDR3 is 14 amino acids long. CDR1 and CDR2 (germline): MDHEN, SYDVKM. Sequenced material: CD8+ T cells sorted from PBMCs, taken on the day of the yellow fever booster vaccination. The TCR originated in a man aged 25 to 40 who received the YFV17D yellow fever vaccine. The chain uses TRBV28 and TRBJ2-7, with D unresolved. The CDR3 region has the DNA TGTGCCAGCAGTTCTGGGTCCCTTGGCTACGAGCAGTACTTC. Protein sequence: CASSSGSLGYEQYF.